This T cell receptor beta chain appears in the sequencing data of a study of blood T cell repertoires in COVID-19. Study information: Acute and convalescent COVID-19 samples came from the United States, Italy and Spain.

Under the authors' procedure: Using reference gene primer amplification, nucleated cell counts were estimated. The assay was immunoSEQ multiplex PCR, and TCRdb's table has in-frame clones only and misses some. V and J calls and clone size are copied from that table; D and trimming were computed from the DNA. The data contain more than 65,000 clones, 75% to 85% of them singletons. In germline, CDR1 is MNHEY, CDR2 SVGAGI. The CDR3 consists of 13 residues. The germline V and J ends were trimmed by 6 bases and 7 bases, with 16 bases remaining between them. The sample consisted of peripheral blood. This chain joins TRBV6-5 and TRBJ2-7, with TRBD1 as a possible D gene (5 bases). The TCR comes from a human donor in a cohort sampled during active COVID-19. CDR3 protein: CASRVGQTREQYF. CDR3 DNA: TGTGCCAGCAGAGTCGGACAAACGAGGGAGCAGTACTTC.